This T cell receptor (beta chain) was captured in a study of blood T cell repertoires in COVID-19. The wider study: The study drew acute and convalescent COVID-19 samples from the United States, Italy and Spain.

Enrolment of Seattle patients took place during active infection, and they were followed longitudinally. Measured with immunoSEQ multiplex PCR; TCRdb has only the in-frame clones, and not every one. Of 250,000 to 350,000 clones listed, 90% are singletons. Germline trimming cut 0 bases from V and 5 bases from J; bases unmatched to any gene: 6. The length of the CDR3 is 16 residues. CDR1 is SGHRS and CDR2 is YFSETQ in the germline V gene. The V call is TRBV5-1, the J call TRBJ2-2; 8 bases map to TRBD1. Sequencing was performed on peripheral blood. This clonotype was sampled from a woman aged 25 to 39 with COVID-19, enrolled during active disease. This chain's CDR3 is CASSLVAGGKTGELFF. CDR3 coding DNA: TGCGCCAGCAGCTTGGTCGCAGGGGGCAAGACCGGGGAGCTGTTTTTT.